This T cell receptor (beta chain) was sequenced during a study of T cell changes during pregnancy in multiple sclerosis. The data were produced by immunoSEQ multiplex PCR, yet TCRdb's version contains in-frame clones alone and is incomplete. The sample yields tens of thousands of clones, around 90% seen once. The clonotype was recovered from a female donor in good health, enrolled as a control in a pregnancy study. The sample consisted of peripheral blood, taken after pregnancy.

CDR3 nucleotides: TGTGCCAGCAGCCAATTACGGCAGGACAGGGACAATCAGCCCCAGCATTTT. This encodes CASSQLRQDRDNQPQHF. The rearrangement links TRBV4-2 to TRBJ1-5, with 8 positions matching TRBD1. The CDR3 length is 17 residues. V lost 2 bases, J lost 3 bases, and 9 bases stayed unmatched. CDR1 and CDR2 (germline): LGHNA, YNFKEQ.